The rows below give T cell receptor beta chains drawn from one sample of a study of T cells in Graves' hyperthyroidism and ophthalmopathy. TCRdb itself ran the multiplex PCR reads through MiXCR, one entry per CDR3 protein. The sample yields 640,000 or so distinct CDR3 sequences, about 14% seen once. The sequencing sample was made of blood. Every receptor here comes from a woman in her forties with Graves' ophthalmopathy. Each CDR3 is given with its conserved first and last residue. D genes are given only for firm matches. Size is stated for part of the rows, as once, few or many counts, or as a class when the clone is expanded.

J gene,V gene,D gene,clone size,CDR3 length,CDR3 protein,CDR3 DNA
TRBJ1-2,TRBV12-3/TRBV12-4,-,many,15,CASGKPGGEAYGYTF,TGTGCCAGCGGTAAACCCGGGGGCGAAGCCTATGGCTACACCTTC
TRBJ2-7,TRBV3-1,TRBD1,few,14,CASSQVGQDYEQYF,TGTGCCAGCAGCCAAGTAGGACAGGACTACGAGCAGTACTTC
TRBJ1-1,TRBV5-1,-,few,13,CASRDNSDTEAFF,TGCGCCAGCAGAGATAACAGCGACACTGAAGCTTTCTTT
TRBJ1-3,TRBV28,TRBD1,many,16,CASREGQVIAGNTIYF,TGTGCCAGCAGGGAGGGACAGGTGATAGCGGGAAACACCATATATTTT
TRBJ2-3,TRBV7-3,TRBD2,many,16,CASSSGLAGGSDTQYF,TGTGCCAGCAGCTCCGGACTAGCGGGAGGATCAGATACGCAGTATTTT
TRBJ2-2,TRBV6-2/TRBV6-3,-,many,14,CASTSTGNTGELFF,TGTGCCAGCACCTCTACAGGGAACACCGGGGAGCTGTTTTTT
TRBJ2-2,TRBV19,TRBD2,few,16,CASGGLAGGNTGELFF,TGTGCCAGTGGCGGACTAGCGGGGGGGAACACCGGGGAGCTGTTTTTT
TRBJ2-1,TRBV27,TRBD2,few,15,CASSGGLAPPHEQFF,TGTGCCAGCAGTGGGGGACTAGCGCCTCCCCATGAGCAGTTCTTC
TRBJ2-7,TRBV12-3/TRBV12-4,TRBD1,many,12,CASTLTGSEQYF,TGTGCCAGCACCTTGACAGGGAGCGAGCAGTACTTC
TRBJ2-5,TRBV7-3,TRBD2,-,14,CASSLRGGKETQYF,TGTGCCAGCAGCTTAAGGGGGGGAAAAGAGACCCAGTACTTC
TRBJ1-1,TRBV18,-,-,16,CASSPWLGRQNTEAFF,TGTGCCAGCTCACCATGGTTGGGGAGGCAGAACACTGAAGCTTTCTTT
TRBJ2-5,TRBV19,-,-,14,CATTSTAGEETQYF,TGTGCCACAACCAGTACGGCAGGGGAAGAGACCCAGTACTTC
TRBJ1-5,TRBV19,-,few,13,CASSTPRGQPQHF,TGTGCCAGTAGTACCCCGAGAGGGCAGCCCCAGCATTTT
TRBJ2-5,TRBV4-2,-,many,11,CASSQAGDQYF,TGTGCCAGCAGCCAAGCCGGGGACCAGTACTTC
TRBJ2-7,TRBV20-1,-,many,14,CSARDYREWYEQYF,TGCAGTGCTAGAGATTACAGGGAGTGGTACGAGCAGTACTTC
TRBJ2-5,TRBV5-1,TRBD1,many,16,CASSLEGGLRGETQYF,TGCGCCAGCAGCTTGGAAGGGGGCCTGAGGGGGGAGACCCAGTACTTC
TRBJ1-3,TRBV5-1,TRBD1,-,15,CASSPGGAFGNTIYF,TGCGCCAGCAGCCCAGGGGGTGCCTTTGGAAACACCATATATTTT
TRBJ1-2,TRBV7-3,TRBD1,many,19,CASSFNPSGTGASNYGYTF,TGTGCCAGCAGTTTCAACCCGTCCGGGACAGGAGCCTCTAACTATGGCTACACCTTC
TRBJ2-2,TRBV28,-,many,15,CASSFFRSNTGELFF,TGTGCCAGCAGTTTTTTCAGGTCGAACACCGGGGAGCTGTTTTTT
TRBJ2-7,TRBV27,TRBD2,few,12,CASRTSSREQYF,TGTGCCAGTAGGACTAGCTCTCGGGAGCAGTACTTC
TRBJ1-2,TRBV6-5,-,many,13,CASSYSRSGGYTF,TGTGCCAGCAGTTACTCCCGGTCAGGGGGCTACACCTTC
TRBJ1-2,TRBV28,-,many,13,CASSSGRSYGYTF,TGTGCCAGCAGTTCTGGGAGATCCTATGGCTACACCTTC
TRBJ2-5,TRBV30,-,-,12,CAWSPGGETQYF,TGTGCCTGGAGTCCTGGAGGGGAGACCCAGTACTTC
TRBJ2-7,TRBV27,-,-,13,CASSFHQAYEQYF,TGTGCCAGCAGTTTTCACCAGGCCTACGAGCAGTACTTC
TRBJ2-5,TRBV20-1,-,many,15,CSADPRQRGWETQYF,TGCAGTGCTGACCCTCGACAAAGAGGTTGGGAGACCCAGTACTTC
TRBJ1-1,TRBV28,TRBD1,-,15,CASSPRTGGYTEAFF,TGTGCCAGCAGCCCTAGGACAGGGGGCTATACTGAAGCTTTCTTT
TRBJ2-2,TRBV28,-,many,15,CASSPLGRNTGELFF,TGTGCCAGCAGTCCCCTTGGACGGAACACCGGGGAGCTGTTTTTT
TRBJ1-5,TRBV27,-,-,13,CASSSLGDQPQHF,TGTGCCAGCAGTTCCCTAGGCGATCAGCCCCAGCATTTT
TRBJ2-5,TRBV20-1,-,many,13,CSVFGGRGETQYF,TGCAGCGTATTCGGGGGGCGCGGGGAGACCCAGTACTTC
TRBJ2-4,TRBV27,-,many,11,CAAWGIGIQYF,TGTGCGGCGTGGGGGATCGGCATTCAGTACTTC
TRBJ2-2,TRBV24-1,TRBD2,-,19,CATSDPPGDVSGRAGELFF,TGTGCCACCAGTGACCCTCCCGGGGACGTCAGCGGGAGGGCCGGGGAGCTGTTTTTT
TRBJ2-2,TRBV12-3/TRBV12-4,TRBD2,many,15,CASSSRTSGIGELFF,TGTGCCAGCAGCTCGCGGACTAGCGGGATTGGGGAGCTGTTTTTT
TRBJ2-7,TRBV28,TRBD1,-,14,CATLRDREGFEQYF,TGTGCCACCCTTAGGGACAGGGAAGGATTCGAGCAGTACTTC
TRBJ2-7,TRBV25-1,TRBD1,many,13,CASSRTGKYEQYF,TGTGCCAGCAGTAGGACAGGGAAATACGAGCAGTACTTC
TRBJ1-1,TRBV2,TRBD1,-,14,CASKGDRADTEAFF,TGTGCCAGCAAGGGGGACAGGGCGGACACTGAAGCTTTCTTT
TRBJ1-2,TRBV7-2,-,many,14,CASSLRVQGLGYTF,TGTGCCAGCAGCTTGAGGGTTCAGGGACTCGGCTACACCTTC
TRBJ2-7,TRBV7-2,TRBD1,many,14,CASSSGQGAYGQYF,TGTGCCAGCAGCTCGGGACAGGGGGCCTACGGGCAGTACTTC
TRBJ1-2,TRBV5-1,-,many,14,CASSLGLEGSGYTF,TGCGCCAGCAGCTTGGGATTGGAGGGTTCTGGCTACACCTTC
TRBJ1-5,TRBV19,-,many,16,CASSIELGGGNQPQHF,TGTGCCAGTAGTATCGAATTGGGGGGAGGCAATCAGCCCCAGCATTTT
TRBJ2-7,TRBV19,TRBD1,many,13,CASSPAIGQGAYF,TGTGCCAGTAGTCCCGCCATCGGACAGGGTGCGTACTTC
TRBJ1-2,TRBV12-3/TRBV12-4,-,many,13,CASSWGQVYGYTF,TGTGCCAGCAGTTGGGGGCAAGTCTATGGCTACACCTTC
TRBJ1-3,TRBV11-2,-,many,16,CASSLDLGEAGNTIYF,TGTGCCAGCAGCTTAGATCTTGGGGAGGCTGGAAACACCATATATTTT
TRBJ2-7,TRBV4-2,-,many,14,CASSQGRGYYEQYF,TGTGCCAGCAGCCAAGGGAGGGGGTACTACGAGCAGTACTTC
TRBJ2-7,TRBV28,-,many,13,CASRPTTAYEQYF,TGTGCCAGCAGACCCACTACCGCCTACGAGCAGTACTTC
TRBJ1-5,TRBV19,-,few,14,CASSGWARRQPQHF,TGTGCCAGTAGTGGGTGGGCGCGGAGGCAGCCCCAGCATTTT
TRBJ2-7,TRBV5-1,-,many,17,CASSLAKAGDAGYEQYF,TGCGCCAGCAGCTTGGCGAAGGCGGGTGACGCTGGCTACGAGCAGTACTTC
TRBJ2-2,TRBV6-1,-,-,11,CASIGEGELFF,TGTGCCAGCATAGGTGAAGGGGAGCTGTTTTTT
TRBJ2-2,TRBV12-3/TRBV12-4,TRBD2,-,16,CASSFLAGGGTGELLF,TGTGCCAGCAGTTTTCTAGCGGGAGGGGGCACCGGGGAGCTGCTTTTT
TRBJ1-2,TRBV7-2,TRBD1,many,16,CASSLAWDRGNYGYTF,TGTGCCAGCAGCTTAGCGTGGGACAGGGGAAACTATGGCTACACCTTC
TRBJ1-3,TRBV30,-,many,14,CAWSAQLAGNTIYF,TGTGCCTGGAGTGCCCAGCTAGCTGGAAACACCATATATTTT
TRBJ1-2,TRBV20-1,-,many,15,CSARDGTGYNYGYTF,TGCAGTGCTAGAGATGGGACTGGCTATAACTATGGCTACACCTTC
TRBJ1-1,TRBV6-5,-,many,16,CASSYRPDTPVSEAFF,TGTGCCAGCAGTTACCGACCTGACACGCCTGTGAGTGAAGCTTTCTTT
TRBJ2-5,TRBV10-3,TRBD2,many,16,CAISEPGLADKRTQYF,TGTGCCATCAGTGAGCCGGGACTAGCGGATAAGAGGACCCAGTACTTC
TRBJ1-6,TRBV30,TRBD1,many,15,CAWRHRDRVNSPLHF,TGTGCCTGGAGACACCGGGACAGGGTGAATTCACCCCTCCACTTT
TRBJ2-5,TRBV30,TRBD1,many,14,CAWMAGGTQETQYF,TGTGCCTGGATGGCAGGGGGAACCCAAGAGACCCAGTACTTC
TRBJ2-5,TRBV7-8,-,-,14,CATPAPQGLETQYF,TGTGCCACCCCGGCTCCCCAGGGGCTGGAGACCCAGTACTTC
TRBJ2-5,TRBV6-2/TRBV6-3,TRBD2,few,14,CASRRGAGTETQYF,TGTGCCAGCAGAAGGGGAGCGGGAACAGAGACCCAGTACTTC
TRBJ1-1,TRBV28,TRBD1,many,14,CASSLGTVWTEAFF,TGTGCCAGCAGTCTAGGGACAGTTTGGACTGAAGCTTTCTTT